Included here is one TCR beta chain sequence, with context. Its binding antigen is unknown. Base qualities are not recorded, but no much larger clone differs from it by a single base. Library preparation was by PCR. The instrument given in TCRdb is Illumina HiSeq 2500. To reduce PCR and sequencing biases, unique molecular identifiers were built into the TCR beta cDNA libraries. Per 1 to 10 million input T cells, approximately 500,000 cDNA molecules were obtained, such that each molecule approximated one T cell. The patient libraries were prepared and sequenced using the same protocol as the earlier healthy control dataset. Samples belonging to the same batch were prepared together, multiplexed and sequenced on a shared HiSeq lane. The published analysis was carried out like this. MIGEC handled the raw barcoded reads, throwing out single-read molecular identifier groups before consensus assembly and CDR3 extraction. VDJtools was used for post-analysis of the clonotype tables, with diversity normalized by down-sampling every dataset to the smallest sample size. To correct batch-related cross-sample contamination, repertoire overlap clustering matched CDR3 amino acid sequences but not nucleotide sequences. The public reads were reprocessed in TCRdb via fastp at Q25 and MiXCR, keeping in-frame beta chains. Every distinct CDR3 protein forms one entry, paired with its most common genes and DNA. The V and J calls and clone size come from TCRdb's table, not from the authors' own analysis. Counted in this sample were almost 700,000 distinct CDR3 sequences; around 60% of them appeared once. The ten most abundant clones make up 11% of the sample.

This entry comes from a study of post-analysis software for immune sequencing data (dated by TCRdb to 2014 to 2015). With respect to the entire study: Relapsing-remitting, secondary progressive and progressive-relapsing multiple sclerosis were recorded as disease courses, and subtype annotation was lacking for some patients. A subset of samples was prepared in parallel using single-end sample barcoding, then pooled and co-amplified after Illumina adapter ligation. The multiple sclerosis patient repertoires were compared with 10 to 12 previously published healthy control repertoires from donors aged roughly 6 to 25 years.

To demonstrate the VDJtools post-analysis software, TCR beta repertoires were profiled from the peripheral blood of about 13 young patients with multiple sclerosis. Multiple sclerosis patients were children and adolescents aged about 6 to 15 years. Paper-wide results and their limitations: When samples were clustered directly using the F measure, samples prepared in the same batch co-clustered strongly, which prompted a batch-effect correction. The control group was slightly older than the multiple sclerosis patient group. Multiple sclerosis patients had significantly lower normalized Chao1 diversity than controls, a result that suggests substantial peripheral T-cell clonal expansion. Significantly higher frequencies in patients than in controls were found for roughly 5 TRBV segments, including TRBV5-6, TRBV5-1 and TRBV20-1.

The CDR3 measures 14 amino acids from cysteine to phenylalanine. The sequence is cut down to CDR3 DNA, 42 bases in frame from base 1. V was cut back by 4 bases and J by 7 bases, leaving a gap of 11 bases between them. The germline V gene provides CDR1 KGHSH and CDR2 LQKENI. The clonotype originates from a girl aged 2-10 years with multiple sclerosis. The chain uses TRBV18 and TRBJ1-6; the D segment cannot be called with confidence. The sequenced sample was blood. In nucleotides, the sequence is TGTGCCAGCTCACGCAAGGATGGCAATTCACCCCTCCACTTT. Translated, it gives CASSRKDGNSPLHF.